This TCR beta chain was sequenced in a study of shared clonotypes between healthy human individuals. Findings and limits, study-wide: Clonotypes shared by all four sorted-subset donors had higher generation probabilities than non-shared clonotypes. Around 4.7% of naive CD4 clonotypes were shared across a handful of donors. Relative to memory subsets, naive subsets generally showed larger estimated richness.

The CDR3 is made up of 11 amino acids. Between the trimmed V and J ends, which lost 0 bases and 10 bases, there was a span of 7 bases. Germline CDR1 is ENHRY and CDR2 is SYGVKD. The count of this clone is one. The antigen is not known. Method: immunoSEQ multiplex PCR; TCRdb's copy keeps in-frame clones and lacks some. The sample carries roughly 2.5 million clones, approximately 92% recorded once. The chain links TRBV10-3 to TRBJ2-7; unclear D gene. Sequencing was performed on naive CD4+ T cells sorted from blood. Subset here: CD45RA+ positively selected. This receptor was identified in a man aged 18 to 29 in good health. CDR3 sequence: CAISESVEQYF. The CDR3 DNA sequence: TGTGCCATCAGTGAGTCCGTCGAACAGTACTTC.